Reported below is one T cell receptor (beta chain). The antigen is not known. The germline gene is not matched at one end of the junction; a read error may be the cause. The CDR3 runs to 12 residues. This entry comes from a study of T cell repertoires in cytomegalovirus infection. Turning to the study itself: Selected CMV epitopes included recently identified HLA-C-restricted ones as well as well-studied HLA-B-restricted ones. Based on public TCR beta signatures, there were indications of CMV infection and of a matching HLA type. General study results and limits: The study identified carriers of CMV plus the relevant HLA from cumulative public TCR beta family frequency. Across the ex vivo response, the dominant clonotypes were HLA-C-restricted CMV-specific TCR beta clonotypes.

TCRdb used MiXCR to reprocess the reads, holding one entry per CDR3 protein. The sample carries fewer than 350,000 distinct CDR3 sequences, about 27% recorded once. V usage is TRBV12-3 or TRBV12-4 and J usage is TRBJ1-1; no definite D call. The sequenced sample was cultured PBMCs, obtained from culture after CMV antigen stimulation. This receptor was taken from a human donor in good health (CMV status not recorded). Some clones in this sample may be carry-over from other donors' samples. This CDR3 reads CASSLMNTEASF. DNA of the CDR3: TGTGCCAGCAGTTTAATGAACACTGAAGCTTCCTTT.